This TCR beta chain was captured by sequencing in a study of T cells in Graves' hyperthyroidism and ophthalmopathy. Study as a whole: The initial diagnosis was the point when peripheral blood was collected, ahead of any treatment.

Each diagnosis drew on symptoms, thyroxine, TRAb, thyroid ultrasound and orbital computed tomography findings. This clonotype came up many times. The V end was cut by 8 bases, the J end by 4 bases, with 12 bases between. This CDR3 contains 13 residues. The germline V gene has CDR1 MNHNS and CDR2 SASEGT. TCR beta CDR3 regions were amplified from RNA transcripts. A set of HTBI primers served as the primers for a first-round RT-PCR of the TCR CDR3. A single record per CDR3 protein comes from TCRdb applying MiXCR to the multiplex PCR reads. This repertoire shows about 270,000 distinct CDR3 sequences, about 16% found once; its top ten account for over 30%.

This sequence originates from a woman aged 50 to 60 with Graves' hyperthyroidism that later progressed to Graves' ophthalmopathy. The rearrangement joins TRBV6-1 to TRBJ2-1; D ambiguous. The source material was blood. The CDR3: CASRRLVYNEQFF. CDR3 nucleotide sequence: TGTGCCAGCCGCAGACTGGTATACAATGAGCAGTTCTTC.